What follows is one TCR beta chain and its context. Its target is not known. The sample belongs to a study of beta chain features in type 1 diabetes. Every isolated RNA sample was fully reverse transcribed, so sequencing captured expressed TCRB transcripts. Sequencing used immunoSEQ multiplex PCR; TCRdb keeps in-frame clones, though not all of them. This table has around 150,000 clones, 8% to 8.5% appearing once. Sorted cells reached over 95% purity in every population. General study points: Among patients with Type 1 diabetes, TCRB CDR3s were moderately but significantly shorter in every one of the four CD4+ subsets. These data did not resolve whether HLA type affects TCRB rearrangement. For patients and controls alike, PCR might favor shorter templates to the same degree. At VDJ recombination sites, type 1 diabetes patients had fewer insertions and more deleted nucleotides.

The CDR3 totals 16 residues. Deletions cut 0 bases from V and 3 bases from J, with 11 bases between. Germline V gives CDR1 KGHSH, CDR2 LQKENI. Material for sequencing was central memory CD4+ T cells from blood. This TCR derives from a woman aged 18-29 years with type 1 diabetes. The chain uses TRBV18 and TRBJ2-2, with D perhaps matching TRBD1 (6 bases). CDR3 nucleotide sequence: TGTGCCAGCTCACCACCTACAGGGTTGGACACCGGGGAGCTGTTTTTT. This translates into CASSPPTGLDTGELFF.